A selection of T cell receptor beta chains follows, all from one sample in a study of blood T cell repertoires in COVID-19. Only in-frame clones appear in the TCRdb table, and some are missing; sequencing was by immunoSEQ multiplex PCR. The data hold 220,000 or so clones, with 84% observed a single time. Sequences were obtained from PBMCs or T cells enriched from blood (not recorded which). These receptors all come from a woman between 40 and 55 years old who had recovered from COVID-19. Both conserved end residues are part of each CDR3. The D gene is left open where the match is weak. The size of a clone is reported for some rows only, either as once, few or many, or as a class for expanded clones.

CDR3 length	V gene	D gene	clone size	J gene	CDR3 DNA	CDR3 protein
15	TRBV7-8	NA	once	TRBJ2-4	TGTGCCAGCAGTCAGTTTTCGAATCCCAAAAACATTCAGTACTTC	CASSQFSNPKNIQYF
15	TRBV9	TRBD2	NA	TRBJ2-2	TGTGCCAGCAGCGTGAGGACTAGCCCCACCGGGGAGCTGTTTTTT	CASSVRTSPTGELFF
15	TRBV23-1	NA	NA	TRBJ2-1	TGCGCCAGCAGTACTAGGAATAAAGGGTACAATGAGCAGTTCTTC	CASSTRNKGYNEQFF
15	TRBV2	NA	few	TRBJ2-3	TGTGCCAGCAGTGTGCAGCGGGCCAGCACAGATACGCAGTATTTT	CASSVQRASTDTQYF
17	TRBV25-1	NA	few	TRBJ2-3	TGTGCCAGCAGTGAGTCAATTAGCGGAGAGATCACAGATACGCAGTATTTT	CASSESISGEITDTQYF
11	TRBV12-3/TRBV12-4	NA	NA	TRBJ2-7	TGTGCCAGCAGCTCCTTCTACGAGCAGTACTTC	CASSSFYEQYF
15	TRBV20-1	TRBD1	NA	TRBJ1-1	TGCAGTGCTAGTCGGACAGGGGGGATGAACACTGAAGCTTTCTTT	CSASRTGGMNTEAFF
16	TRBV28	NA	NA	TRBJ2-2	TGTGCCAGCAGTTTCGAGGCGGGCGCGAACACCGGGGAGCTGTTTTTT	CASSFEAGANTGELFF
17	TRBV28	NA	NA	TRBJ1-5	TGTGCCAGCAGTAACATCCGGGAGACACCTAGCAATCAGCCCCAGCATTTT	CASSNIRETPSNQPQHF
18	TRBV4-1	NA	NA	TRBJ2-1	TGCGCCAGCAGCCAAGATTCACCCACAGGGTACCACTACAATGAGCAGTTCTTC	CASSQDSPTGYHYNEQFF
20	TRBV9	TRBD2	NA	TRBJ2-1	TGTGCCAGCAGCCCGCGCCTCCTAGCGGGAGGGATGAGCTCCTACAATGAGCAGTTCTTC	CASSPRLLAGGMSSYNEQFF
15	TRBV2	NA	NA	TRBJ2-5	TGTGCCAGCAGTAGAATCCAGGGTATTGGGGAGACCCAGTACTTC	CASSRIQGIGETQYF
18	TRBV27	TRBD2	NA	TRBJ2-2	TGTGCCAGCAGTTCAGCCTTCACACTAGCGGAGGGCACCGGGGAGCTGTTTTTT	CASSSAFTLAEGTGELFF
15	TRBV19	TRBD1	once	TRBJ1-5	TGTGCCAGTAGTGTCTCAGGGGGCCGGAGTCAGCCCCAGCATTTT	CASSVSGGRSQPQHF
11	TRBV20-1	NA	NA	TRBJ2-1	TGCAGTGCCCTGGACATAAATGAGCAGTTCTTC	CSALDINEQFF
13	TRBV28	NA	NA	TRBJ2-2	TGTGCCAGCAGGCGACAGAACACCGGGGAGCTGTTTTTT	CASRRQNTGELFF
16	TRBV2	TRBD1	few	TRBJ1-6	TGTGCCAGCAGCCCCACAGGGGCGTTCTATAATTCACCCCTCCACTTT	CASSPTGAFYNSPLHF
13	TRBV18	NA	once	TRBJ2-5	TGTGCCAGCTCACCGCGGGGCCAAGAGACCCAGTACTTC	CASSPRGQETQYF
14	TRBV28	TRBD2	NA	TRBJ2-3	TGTGCCAGCCAGACTAGCGGAAGCACAGATACGCAGTATTTT	CASQTSGSTDTQYF
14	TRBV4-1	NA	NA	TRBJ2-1	TGCGCCAGCTCTCCTTGGCCCCCCCGCGGTGAGCAGTTCTTC	CASSPWPPRGEQFF
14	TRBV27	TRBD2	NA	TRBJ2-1	TGTGCCAGCAGACCGGGACTAGGCTACAATGAGCAGTTCTTC	CASRPGLGYNEQFF
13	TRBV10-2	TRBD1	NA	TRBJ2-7	TGCGCCAGCAGACGGGACAGGGGCTACGAGCAGTACTTC	CASRRDRGYEQYF
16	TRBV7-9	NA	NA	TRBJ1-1	TGTGCCAGCAGCTTAGCGCGGTCAGGGGTGAACACTGAAGCTTTCTTT	CASSLARSGVNTEAFF
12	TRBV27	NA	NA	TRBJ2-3	TGTGCCAGCAGTCCATCCCCAGATACGCAGTATTTT	CASSPSPDTQYF
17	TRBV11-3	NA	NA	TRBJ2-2	TGTGCCAGCAGCTTAGAATTGTGGTCACTCAACACCGGGGAGCTGTTTTTT	CASSLELWSLNTGELFF
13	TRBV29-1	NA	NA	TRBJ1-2	TGCAGCGTTGAAGCCGCAGGTTCAAGGGGCTACACCTTC	CSVEAAGSRGYTF
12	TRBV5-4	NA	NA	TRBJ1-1	TGTGCCAGCAGCTACTGGGGGGGGACGGCTTTCTTT	CASSYWGGTAFF
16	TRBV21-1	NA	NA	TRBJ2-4	TGTGCCAGCACCTACCACCGGGGACTAGCCAAAAACATTCAGTACTTC	CASTYHRGLAKNIQYF
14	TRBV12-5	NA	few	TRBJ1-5	TGTGCTAGTGGGCCGGGATATAGCAATCAGCCCCAGCATTTT	CASGPGYSNQPQHF
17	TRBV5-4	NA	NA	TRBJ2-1	TGTGCCAGCAGCCCCCGGACAGTGCAAAGCTCCTACAATGAGCAGTTCTTC	CASSPRTVQSSYNEQFF
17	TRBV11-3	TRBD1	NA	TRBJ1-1	TGTGCCACCGAGGGTGGGCAGGGGGCACCCCTTCGCACTGAAGCTTTCTTT	CATEGGQGAPLRTEAFF
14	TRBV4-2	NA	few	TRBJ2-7	TGTGCCAGCAGCCAAGCGTTACTAGCCTACGAGCAGTACTTC	CASSQALLAYEQYF
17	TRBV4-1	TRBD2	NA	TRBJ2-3	TGCGCCAGCAGCCAGGGACTAGCGGCGGATCGGGCAGATACGCAGTATTTT	CASSQGLAADRADTQYF
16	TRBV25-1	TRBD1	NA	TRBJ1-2	TGTGCCAGCAGTGAGTCCGGGACAGGGGTGAACTATGGCTACACCTTC	CASSESGTGVNYGYTF
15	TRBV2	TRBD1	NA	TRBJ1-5	TGTGCCAGCAGCGTGGACAGGGGGCTAGGGCAGCCCCAGCATTTT	CASSVDRGLGQPQHF
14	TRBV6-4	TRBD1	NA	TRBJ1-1	TGTGCCAGCAGATGGACAGGGGATGACACTGAAGCTTTCTTT	CASRWTGDDTEAFF
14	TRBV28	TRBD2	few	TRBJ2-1	TGTGCCAGCAGTCCGGGGGGACTAGCGGGAGAGCAGTTCTTC	CASSPGGLAGEQFF
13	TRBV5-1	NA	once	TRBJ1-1	TGCGCCAGCAGCTTGGACAGAAGGACTGAAGCTTTCTTT	CASSLDRRTEAFF
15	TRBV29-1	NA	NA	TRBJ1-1	TGCAGCGTTGAAGATGTCCAGCGCATGAACACTGAAGCTTTCTTT	CSVEDVQRMNTEAFF
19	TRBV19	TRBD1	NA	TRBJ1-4	TGTGCCAGTAGTCATCTGGGACAGGGACGGATGTGGACTAATGAAAAACTGTTTTTT	CASSHLGQGRMWTNEKLFF
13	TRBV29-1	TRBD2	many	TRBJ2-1	TGCAGCGTTGAAACGGACTATGGTAGCGGGACAATCTTC	CSVETDYGSGTIF
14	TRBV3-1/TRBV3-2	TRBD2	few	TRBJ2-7	TGTGCCAGCAGCCAAAGTAGCGGGTGGTACGAGCAGTACTTC	CASSQSSGWYEQYF